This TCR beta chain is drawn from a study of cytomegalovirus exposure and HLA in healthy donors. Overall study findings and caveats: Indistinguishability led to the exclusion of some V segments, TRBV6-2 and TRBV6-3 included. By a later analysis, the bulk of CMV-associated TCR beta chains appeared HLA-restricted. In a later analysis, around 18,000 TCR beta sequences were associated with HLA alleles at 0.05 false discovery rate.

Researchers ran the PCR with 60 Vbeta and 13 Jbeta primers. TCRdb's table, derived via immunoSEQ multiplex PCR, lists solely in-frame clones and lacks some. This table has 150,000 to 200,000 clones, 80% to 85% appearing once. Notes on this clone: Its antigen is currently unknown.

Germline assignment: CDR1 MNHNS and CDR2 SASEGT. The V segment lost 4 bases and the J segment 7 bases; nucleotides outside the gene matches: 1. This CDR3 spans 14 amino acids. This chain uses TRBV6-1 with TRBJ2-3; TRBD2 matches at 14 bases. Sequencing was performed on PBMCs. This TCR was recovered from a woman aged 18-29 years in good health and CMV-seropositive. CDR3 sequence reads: CASSGLAGGNTQYF. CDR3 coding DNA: TGTGCCAGCAGTGGACTAGCGGGGGGGAATACGCAGTATTTT.